This T cell receptor beta chain stems from a study of blood T cell repertoires in COVID-19. Study context: Sample material is recorded as cDNA or gDNA derived from T cells, B-cell-depleted T cells, or PBMCs.

The sample holds a few counts of this clone. Original data processing: Reference gene primer amplification yielded estimated nucleated cell counts. Measured with immunoSEQ multiplex PCR; TCRdb has only the in-frame clones, and not every one. The DNA gave D and trimming, while V, J and clone size come from that table. Of around 160,000 clones listed, over 85% are singletons. The V gene's germline CDR1 is WNHNN and CDR2 SYGVQD (reference sequence). Losses at the gene ends were 4 bases for V and 4 bases for J; bases not matched to a gene: 6. This CDR3 has 14 residues. The chain employs TRBV10-1 and TRBJ1-1; 7 bases map to TRBD1. The sample was peripheral blood. The receptor was isolated from a man in his 60s with active or convalescent COVID-19. CDR3 DNA sequence: TGCGCCAGCAGTGTCAACAGGGGTAGCACTGAAGCTTTCTTT. Translation gives CASSVNRGSTEAFF.